The clone carrying this TCR beta chain has a single count. This CDR3 is built from 11 residues. Deletions cut 3 bases from V and 6 bases from J, with 7 bases between. Germline V lookup: CDR1 SGHKS, CDR2 YYEKEE (reference sequence). The sample comes from a study of blood T cell repertoires in COVID-19. About the study: The study drew acute and convalescent COVID-19 samples from the United States, Italy and Spain. PBMCs, B-cell-depleted T cells, or T cells were the source of the cDNA or gDNA that made up the material.

Per the original methods: Counts of nucleated cells, estimated from reference gene primer amplification, were obtained. The data were produced by immunoSEQ multiplex PCR, yet TCRdb's version contains in-frame clones alone and is incomplete. The DNA gave D and trimming, while V, J and clone size come from that table. The sample holds 350,000 to 450,000 clones; around 85% are singletons and the top ten take roughly 3.6%. This chain links TRBV5-5 with TRBJ2-7; D unclear. Material for sequencing was peripheral blood. This receptor was identified in a young woman with acute or convalescent COVID-19. CDR3 region: CASSSHFEQYF. CDR3 sequence (DNA): TGTGCCAGCAGCTCCCATTTCGAGCAGTACTTC. Drawing the rest from reference TRBV5-5 and TRBJ2-7, the complete variable domain is DAGVTQSPTHLIKTRGQQVTLRCSPISGHKSVSWYQQVLGQGPQFIFQYYEKEERGRGNFPDRFSARQFPNYSSELNVNALLLGDSALYLCASSSHFEQYFGPGTRLTVT.